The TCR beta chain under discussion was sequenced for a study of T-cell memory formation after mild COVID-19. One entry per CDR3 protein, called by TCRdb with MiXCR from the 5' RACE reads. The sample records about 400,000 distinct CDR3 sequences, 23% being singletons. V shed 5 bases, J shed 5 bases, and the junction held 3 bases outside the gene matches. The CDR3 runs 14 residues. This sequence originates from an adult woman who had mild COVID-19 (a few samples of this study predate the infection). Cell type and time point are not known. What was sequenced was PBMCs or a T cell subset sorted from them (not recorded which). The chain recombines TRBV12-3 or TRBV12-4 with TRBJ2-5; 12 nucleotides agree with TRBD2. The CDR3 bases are TGTGCCAGCAGTCCTAGCGGGGGGGCGGAGACCCAGTACTTC. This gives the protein CASSPSGGAETQYF.